Shown below are 27 T cell receptor beta chains from a single sample sequenced in a study of human T cells and chemical hapten exposure. TCRdb ran MiXCR on the RACE reads and lists one entry per CDR3 protein. The sample shows over 55,000 distinct CDR3 sequences, approximately 13% of them seen only once. Indicated time point: patch test 3, about 24 weeks after DPC sensitization. Indicated treatment: therapeutic diphenylcyclopropenone sensitization with weekly scalp DPC. Material: whole blood, obtained in connection with sensitization to the hapten diphenylcyclopropenone (DPC). These receptors were taken from a young man with alopecia areata. Some clones in this sample may be carry-over from other donors' samples.

This clonotype was seen ten or more times. The J gene is TRBJ2-2, the V gene TRBV11-3; D ambiguous. The CDR3 extends over 15 amino acids. Trimming cost V 5 bases and J 0 bases, with 10 bases left between them. Germline CDR1 SGHNT, CDR2 YENEEA. CDR3 protein: CASSPGVANTGELFF. The DNA of the CDR3 is TGTGCCAGCAGCCCCGGCGTCGCGAACACCGGGGAGCTGTTTTTT.

The table lists this clonotype with a few counts. The chain employs TRBV20-1 and TRBJ2-5; perhaps TRBD1 as D (5 bases). Germline values: CDR1 DFQATT, CDR2 SNEGSKA (reference sequence). Trimming cost V 6 bases and J 2 bases, with 16 bases left between them. CDR3 length: 14 residues. The CDR3 spells CSARAPTGQETQYF. The DNA for the CDR3 is TGCAGTGCCAGGGCCCCTACAGGACAAGAGACCCAGTACTTC.

This clonotype was recorded many times. The rearrangement links TRBV7-2 to TRBJ2-1; no clear D. Trimming pared 4 bases from V and 13 bases from J, leaving 11 bases between. This CDR3 region has 11 residues. Germline V gives CDR1 SGHTA, CDR2 FQGNSA. The CDR3 DNA follows: TGTGCCAGCAGCTCCATAGGCCCCCAGTTCTTC. Translated, it gives CASSSIGPQFF.

This clonotype was picked up a small number of times. The rearrangement uses TRBV27 and TRBJ1-2; D is unclear. Germline-derived CDR1 and CDR2 are MNHEY and SMNVEV (reference sequence). This CDR3 comprises 15 residues. V was pared by 3 bases and J by 3 bases, with 14 bases between. The CDR3 loop is CASSFGTTKHYGYTF. As DNA, the CDR3 is TGTGCCAGCAGTTTTGGCACAACGAAGCACTATGGCTACACCTTC.

This clonotype appeared many times. V usage is TRBV20-1 and J usage is TRBJ2-1, with 10 bases that match TRBD2. This CDR3 is built from 15 residues. The V gene end was trimmed by 3 bases and the J gene end by 0 bases; junction bases not matched to a gene: 2. Germline assignment: CDR1 DFQATT and CDR2 SNEGSKA (reference sequence). This chain's CDR3 is CSASSGGLSYNEQFF. CDR3 sequence (DNA): TGCAGTGCTAGTAGCGGGGGGCTCTCCTACAATGAGCAGTTCTTC.

This clonotype was observed many times. This chain uses TRBV19 with TRBJ1-5; D possibly corresponds to TRBD1 (5 bases). Trimming took off 7 bases at V and 0 bases at J, with 13 bases between the two ends. The CDR3 length is 15 residues. The germline gives CDR1 LNHDA, CDR2 SQIVND (reference sequence). CDR3 coding DNA: TGTGCCAGTAACGGGGGAGGGACTAGCAATCAGCCCCAGCATTTT. It specifies CASNGGGTSNQPQHF. Combining the CDR3 with reference TRBV19 and TRBJ1-5 gives the whole variable domain DGGITQSPKYLFRKEGQNVTLSCEQNLNHDAMYWYRQDPGQGLRLIYYSQIVNDFQKGDIAEGYSVSREKKESFPLTVTSAQKNPTAFYLCASNGGGTSNQPQHFGDGTRLSIL.

This sequence joins TRBV5-1 and TRBJ1-4, with TRBD1 identical over 7 bases. The J segment lost 4 bases and the V segment lost 6 bases, leaving 3 bases of the junction unmatched. The germline gives CDR1 SGHRS, CDR2 YFSETQ. The CDR3 runs 13 residues. The CDR3 DNA is TGCGCCAGCACCTCAGGGGGTAATGAAAAACTGTTTTTT. Translation: CASTSGGNEKLFF.

This clonotype was picked up a small number of times. The gene calls are TRBV27 and TRBJ2-7; D ambiguous. This CDR3 comprises 13 residues. Germline CDR1 MNHEY, CDR2 SMNVEV (reference sequence). The germline V and J ends were trimmed by 0 bases and 3 bases, with 6 bases remaining between them. In DNA, the CDR3 is TGTGCCAGCAGTTTATCTAAGGGCTACGAGCAGTACTTC. As protein: CASSLSKGYEQYF.

The count of this clonotype is one. Given a much more abundant clone one base away, this may be a read error. The gene calls are TRBV10-3 and TRBJ1-1; D might be TRBD1 (5 bases). Between the trimmed V and J ends, which lost 4 bases and 1 base, there was a span of 13 bases. Germline V gives CDR1 ENHRY, CDR2 SYGVKD. This CDR3 is built from 15 residues. CDR3: CAISVPTGPNTEAFF. The DNA of the CDR3 is TGTGCCATCAGTGTTCCTACGGGGCCGAACACTGAAGCTTTCTTT.

The table lists this clonotype with many counts. The chain carries TRBV12-3 or TRBV12-4 and TRBJ1-5; D uncertain. V shed 5 bases and J shed 7 bases, with 12 bases lying between them. The CDR3 runs 13 residues. In DNA, the CDR3 is TGTGCCAGCAGTGGGTTTGGAGGACAGCCCCAGCATTTT. It specifies CASSGFGGQPQHF.

The genes are TRBV28 and TRBJ2-7; no clear D gene. The CDR3 totals 12 residues. CDR1 and CDR2 from the germline V gene are MDHEN and SYDVKM. Trimming cost V 5 bases and J 4 bases, with 9 bases left between them. CDR3 nucleotides: TGTGCCAGCAGTCCTCGCCTTTACGAGCAGTACTTC. Translating gives CASSPRLYEQYF.

This clonotype was counted between two and nine times. This chain joins TRBV4-2 and TRBJ1-1; weak D call: TRBD1 (6 bases). Trimming took off 1 base at V and 3 bases at J, with 12 bases between the two ends. Germline CDR1 reads LGHNA; CDR2 reads YNFKEQ. The CDR3 extends over 15 amino acids. This CDR3 reads CASSQAGQPYTEAFF. CDR3 sequence (DNA): TGTGCCAGCAGCCAAGCAGGACAGCCCTACACTGAAGCTTTCTTT.

This rearrangement joins TRBV28 to TRBJ2-1, with D perhaps matching TRBD2 (5 bases). V lost 4 bases to trimming and J lost 4 bases, with 11 bases between them. Germline-derived CDR1 and CDR2 are MDHEN and SYDVKM. The CDR3 spans 14 residues. This chain's CDR3 is CASSSSTSYNEQFF. CDR3 sequence (DNA): TGTGCCAGCAGTTCCTCAACTAGTTACAATGAGCAGTTCTTC.

This clonotype was observed a handful of times. The chain employs TRBV3-1 and TRBJ1-1, with TRBD1 identical over 7 bases. The CDR3 sequence is 14 residues long. V gave up 4 bases and J gave up 0 bases; unmatched junction bases: 2. Germline V gives CDR1 LGHDT, CDR2 YNNKEL (reference sequence). The CDR3 bases are TGTGCCAGCAGCCCGGGACAGTTGAACACTGAAGCTTTCTTT. This encodes CASSPGQLNTEAFF.

The sample holds many counts of this clonotype. The chain has TRBV29-1 and TRBJ2-3; TRBD2 agrees at 13 bases. Germline V gene sequence: CDR1 SQVTM, CDR2 ANQGSEA. This CDR3 comprises 13 residues. The J segment lost 4 bases and the V segment lost 6 bases, leaving 1 base of the junction unmatched. CDR3 sequence: CSVGTSGADTQYF. In DNA form, the CDR3 reads TGCAGCGTGGGGACTAGCGGGGCAGATACGCAGTATTTT.

This clonotype was seen many times. The gene calls are TRBV9 and TRBJ1-4; 9 nucleotides agree with TRBD1. Germline-derived CDR1 and CDR2 are SGDLS and YYNGEE. The CDR3 is 16 residues long. J lost 5 bases, V lost 2 bases, and 7 bases had no gene match. As DNA, the CDR3 is TGTGCCAGCAGCGTCGAGGCGGGACAGGGCAATGAAAAACTGTTTTTT. Its translation is CASSVEAGQGNEKLFF.

This clonotype has ten or more counts. This rearrangement joins TRBV14 to TRBJ2-3; 9 bases are a match to TRBD1. This CDR3 comprises 15 residues. Germline lookup yields CDR1 SGHDN and CDR2 FVKESK. After removal of 4 bases from V and 0 bases from J, the junction contained 2 bases not matched to a gene. The CDR3 nucleotides are TGTGCCAGCAGCCGAGGACAGGGGAGCACAGATACGCAGTATTTT. It encodes CASSRGQGSTDTQYF.

The CDR3 here is CASSGDIYGYTF. Written as DNA, the CDR3 is TGTGCCAGTTCCGGGGACATCTATGGCTACACCTTC. The chain employs TRBV28 and TRBJ1-2, with D possibly being TRBD1 (6 bases). This CDR3 is built from 12 residues. CDR1 and CDR2 from the germline V gene are MDHEN and SYDVKM. Trimming removed 9 bases from V and 4 bases from J, with 12 bases in between.

This clonotype has a handful of counts. The chain combines TRBV7-6 with TRBJ2-1, with 8 bases fitting TRBD1. The CDR3 runs 20 residues. V shed 4 bases and J 1 base; nucleotides not matched to a gene: 18. The germline gives CDR1 SGHVS, CDR2 FNYEAQ. The CDR3 sequence is CASSSLFRSGGKGSYNEQFF. CDR3 nucleotide sequence: TGTGCCAGCAGCTCCCTTTTCAGGTCAGGGGGCAAAGGATCCTACAATGAGCAGTTCTTC. The entire variable domain, with the rest obtained from reference TRBV7-6 and TRBJ2-1, is as follows: GAGVSQSPRYKVTKRGQDVALRCDPISGHVSLYWYRQALGQGPEFLTYFNYEAQQDKSGLPNDRFSAERPEGSISTLTIQRTEQRDSAMYRCASSSLFRSGGKGSYNEQFFGPGTRLTVL.

Regarding this clonotype: This may arise from a read error, as a much more abundant clone is one base away. This chain joins TRBV6-2 or TRBV6-3 and TRBJ1-1; TRBD1 matches at 7 bases. The germline gives CDR1 MNHEY, CDR2 SVGEGT. CDR3 size: 15 residues. CDR3 amino acids: CASRYRGSMNTEVFF. The CDR3 DNA follows: TGTGCCAGCAGGTACAGGGGTTCCATGAACACTGAAGTTTTCTTT.

The CDR3 spells CASSLSVTHSGANVLTF. CDR3 DNA sequence: TGTGCCAGCAGTTTATCTGTGACACACTCTGGGGCCAACGTCCTGACTTTC. V usage is TRBV27 and J usage is TRBJ2-6, with no clear D. Trimming cost V 0 bases and J 0 bases, with 9 bases left between them. CDR3 length: 17 amino acids. CDR1 and CDR2 from the germline V gene are MNHEY and SMNVEV (reference sequence).

This clonotype was observed many times. The genes are TRBV13 and TRBJ1-4; perhaps TRBD1 as D (6 bases). The CDR3 runs 15 residues. The V end lost 5 bases, the J end lost 5 bases, and 15 bases lay between the germline ends. CDR1 and CDR2 from the germline V gene are PRHDT and FYEKMQ (reference sequence). The CDR3 coding sequence is TGTGCCAGCAGCCCCCGGGACACTGGAAATGAAAAACTGTTTTTT. It specifies CASSPRDTGNEKLFF.

The gene calls are TRBV9 and TRBJ2-1; no clear D gene. This CDR3 has 15 amino acids. The germline V gene has CDR1 SGDLS and CDR2 YYNGEE. Trimming cost V 3 bases and J 1 base, with 11 bases left between them. The CDR3 sequence is CASSGREKSYNEQFF. The CDR3 DNA reads TGTGCCAGCAGCGGGCGCGAAAAATCCTACAATGAGCAGTTCTTC.

This clonotype was recorded many times. The chain combines TRBV5-6 with TRBJ1-1, with D perhaps TRBD1 (6 bases). Germline assignment: CDR1 SGHDT and CDR2 YYEEEE. The CDR3 loop spans 16 amino acids. V dropped 0 bases and J dropped 8 bases, with 20 bases sitting between them. In nucleotides, the CDR3 is TGTGCCAGCAGCTTGGGCAGGGGCGCGCGGAGGCCCGAAGCTTTCTTT. Translation gives CASSLGRGARRPEAFF.

The chain joins TRBV20-1 to TRBJ1-6; D unclear. There are 15 residues in the CDR3. Germline V gene data show CDR1 as DFQATT and CDR2 as SNEGSKA (reference sequence). V gave up 5 bases and J gave up 8 bases, with 19 bases separating them. CDR3 in amino acids: CSAPPGPPRDSPLHF. The CDR3 nucleotides are TGCAGTGCTCCACCCGGGCCTCCTCGGGATTCACCCCTCCACTTT.

The CDR3 bases are TGTGCCAGCAGCTATCGACGGTCTAGCACAGATACGCAGTATTTT. This sequence encodes CASSYRRSSTDTQYF. The chain uses TRBV7-9 and TRBJ2-3; D unclear. The germline V and J ends were trimmed by 4 bases and 0 bases, with 11 bases remaining between them. The CDR3 spans 15 residues. CDR1 is SEHNR, CDR2 FQNEAQ, per germline (reference sequence).

V gene TRBV4-1 combines with J gene TRBJ1-1; D perhaps matches TRBD1 (6 bases). Deletions cut 4 bases from V and 4 bases from J, with 16 bases between. The CDR3 is 15 residues long. Germline CDR1 reads MGHRA; CDR2 reads YSYEKL. The CDR3 sequence is CASSPMRWGPTEAFF. The CDR3 DNA reads TGCGCCAGCAGCCCAATGCGATGGGGGCCCACTGAAGCTTTCTTT.